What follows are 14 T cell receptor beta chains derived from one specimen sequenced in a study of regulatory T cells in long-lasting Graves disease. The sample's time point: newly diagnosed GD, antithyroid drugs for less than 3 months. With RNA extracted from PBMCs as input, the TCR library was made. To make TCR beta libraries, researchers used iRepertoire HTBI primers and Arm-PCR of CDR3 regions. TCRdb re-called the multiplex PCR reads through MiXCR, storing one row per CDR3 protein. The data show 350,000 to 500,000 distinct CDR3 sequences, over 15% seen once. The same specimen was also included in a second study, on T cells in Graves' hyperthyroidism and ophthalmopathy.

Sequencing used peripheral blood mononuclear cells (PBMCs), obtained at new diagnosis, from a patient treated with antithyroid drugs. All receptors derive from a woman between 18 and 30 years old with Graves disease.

CDR3 residues: CASSLELTTDTQYF. For the CDR3, the DNA is TGTGCCAGCAGCTTAGAACTAACCACAGATACGCAGTATTTT. The V gene is TRBV7-2, the J gene TRBJ2-3; D uncertain. V lost 1 base, J lost 2 bases, and 7 bases lay in between. The CDR3 totals 14 residues. The germline V gene has CDR1 SGHTA and CDR2 FQGNSA.

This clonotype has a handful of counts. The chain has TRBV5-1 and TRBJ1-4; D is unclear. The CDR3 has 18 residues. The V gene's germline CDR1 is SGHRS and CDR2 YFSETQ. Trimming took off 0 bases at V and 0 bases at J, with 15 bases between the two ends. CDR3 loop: CASSLGAASAATNEKLFF. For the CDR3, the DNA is TGCGCCAGCAGCTTGGGGGCAGCAAGTGCAGCAACTAATGAAAAACTGTTTTTT. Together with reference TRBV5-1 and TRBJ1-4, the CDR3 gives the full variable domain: KAGVTQTPRYLIKTRGQQVTLSCSPISGHRSVSWYQQTPGQGLQFLFEYFSETQRNKGNFPGRFSGRQFSNSRSEMNVSTLELGDSALYLCASSLGAASAATNEKLFFGSGTQLSVL.

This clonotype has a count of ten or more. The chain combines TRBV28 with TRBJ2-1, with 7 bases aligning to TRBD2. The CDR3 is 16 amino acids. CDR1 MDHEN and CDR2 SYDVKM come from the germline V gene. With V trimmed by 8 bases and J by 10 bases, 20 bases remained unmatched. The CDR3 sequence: CASSTLGPSAGLEQFF. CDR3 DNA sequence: TGTGCCAGCTCTACCCTAGGGCCCTCGGCGGGACTAGAGCAGTTCTTC. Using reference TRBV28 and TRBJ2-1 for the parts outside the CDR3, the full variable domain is DVKVTQSSRYLVKRTGEKVFLECVQDMDHENMFWYRQDPGLGLRLIYFSYDVKMKEKGDIPEGYSVSREKKERFSLILESASTNQTSMYLCASSTLGPSAGLEQFFGPGTRLTVL.

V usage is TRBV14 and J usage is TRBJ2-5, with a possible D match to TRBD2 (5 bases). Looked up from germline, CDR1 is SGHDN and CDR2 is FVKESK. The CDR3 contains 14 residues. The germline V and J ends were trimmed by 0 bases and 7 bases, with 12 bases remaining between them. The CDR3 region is CASSQETTVGTQYF. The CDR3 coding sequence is TGTGCCAGCAGCCAAGAGACTACAGTGGGGACCCAGTACTTC.

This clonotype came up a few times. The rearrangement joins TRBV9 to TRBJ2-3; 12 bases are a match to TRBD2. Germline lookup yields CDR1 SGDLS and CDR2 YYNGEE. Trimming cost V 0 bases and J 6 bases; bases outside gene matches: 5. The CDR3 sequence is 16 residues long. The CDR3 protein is CASSVVLAGGSDTQYF. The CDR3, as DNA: TGTGCCAGCAGCGTAGTACTAGCGGGAGGTTCGGATACGCAGTATTTT. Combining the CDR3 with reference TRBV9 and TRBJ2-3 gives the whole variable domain DSGVTQTPKHLITATGQRVTLRCSPRSGDLSVYWYQQSLDQGLQFLIQYYNGEERAKGNILERFSAQQFPDLHSELNLSSLELGDSALYFCASSVVLAGGSDTQYFGPGTRLTVL.

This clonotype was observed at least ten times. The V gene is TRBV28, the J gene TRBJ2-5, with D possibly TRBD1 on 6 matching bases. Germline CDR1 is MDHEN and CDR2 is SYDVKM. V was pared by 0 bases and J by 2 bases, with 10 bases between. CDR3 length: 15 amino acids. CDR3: CASSLWGRGQETQYF. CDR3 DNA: TGTGCCAGCAGTTTATGGGGCAGGGGTCAAGAGACCCAGTACTTC.

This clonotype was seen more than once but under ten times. DNA for the CDR3: TGTGCCAGCTCACCACCAGGAGGCCCGGGGGAGCAGTACTTC. Protein sequence: CASSPPGGPGEQYF. The V call is TRBV18, the J call TRBJ2-7, with D possibly matching TRBD2 (5 bases). CDR1 and CDR2 (germline): KGHSH, LQKENI. This CDR3 has 14 residues. V was trimmed by 0 bases and J by 7 bases, leaving 13 bases between them.

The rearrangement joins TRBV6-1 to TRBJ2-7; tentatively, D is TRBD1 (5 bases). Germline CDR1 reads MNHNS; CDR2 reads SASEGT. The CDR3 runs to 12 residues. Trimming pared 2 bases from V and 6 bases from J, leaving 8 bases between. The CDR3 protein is CASSELGAEQYF. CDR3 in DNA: TGTGCCAGCAGTGAATTAGGGGCCGAGCAGTACTTC.

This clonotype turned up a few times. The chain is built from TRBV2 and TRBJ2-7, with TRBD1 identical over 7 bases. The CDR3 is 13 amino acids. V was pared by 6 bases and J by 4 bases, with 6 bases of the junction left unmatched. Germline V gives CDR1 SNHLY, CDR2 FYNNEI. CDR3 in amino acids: CASSQGVEYEQYF. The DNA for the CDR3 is TGTGCCAGCAGCCAGGGGGTTGAGTACGAGCAGTACTTC.

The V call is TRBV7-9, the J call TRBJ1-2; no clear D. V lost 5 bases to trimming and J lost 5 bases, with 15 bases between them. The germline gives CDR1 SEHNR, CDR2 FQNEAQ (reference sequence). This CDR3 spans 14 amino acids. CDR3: CASSPENGLYGYTF. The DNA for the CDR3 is TGTGCCAGCAGCCCCGAGAACGGATTGTATGGCTACACCTTC.

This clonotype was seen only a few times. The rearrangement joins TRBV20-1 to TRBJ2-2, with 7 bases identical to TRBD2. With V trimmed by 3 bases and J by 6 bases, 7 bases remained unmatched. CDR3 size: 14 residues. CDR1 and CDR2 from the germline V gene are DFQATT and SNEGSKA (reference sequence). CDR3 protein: CSASPGRIAGELFF. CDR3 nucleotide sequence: TGCAGTGCTAGTCCCGGGAGGATAGCCGGGGAGCTGTTTTTT.

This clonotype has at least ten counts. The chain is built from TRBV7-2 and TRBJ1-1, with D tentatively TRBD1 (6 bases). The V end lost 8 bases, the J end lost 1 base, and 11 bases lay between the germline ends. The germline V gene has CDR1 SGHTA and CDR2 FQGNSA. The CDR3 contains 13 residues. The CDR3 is CASGTNRNTEAFF. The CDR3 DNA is TGTGCCAGCGGGACAAATCGGAACACTGAAGCTTTCTTT.

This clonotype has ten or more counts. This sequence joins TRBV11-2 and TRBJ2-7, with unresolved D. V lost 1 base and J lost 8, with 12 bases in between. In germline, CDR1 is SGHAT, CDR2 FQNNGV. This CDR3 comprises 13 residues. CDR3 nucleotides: TGTGCCAGCAGCTTAGGGGATAACAGTCAGCAGTACTTC. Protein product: CASSLGDNSQQYF. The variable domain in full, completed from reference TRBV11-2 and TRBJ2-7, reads EAGVAQSPRYKIIEKRQSVAFWCNPISGHATLYWYQQILGQGPKLLIQFQNNGVVDDSQLPKDRFSAERLKGVDSTLKIQPAKLEDSAVYLCASSLGDNSQQYFGPGTRLTVT.

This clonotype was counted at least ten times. This chain's CDR3 is CASSYGQSSYEQYF. The CDR3 DNA is TGTGCCAGCAGCTACGGGCAGAGCTCCTACGAGCAGTACTTC. The chain combines TRBV5-6 with TRBJ2-7, with unresolved D. CDR1 is SGHDT, CDR2 YYEEEE, per germline. The CDR3 runs to 14 residues. V was shortened by 3 bases and J by 0 bases, with 10 bases between the two germline ends.